The entry below gives a single T cell receptor beta chain sequence along with its context. The target antigen is unknown. CDR3 length: 16 amino acids. The germline V gene has CDR1 MDHEN and CDR2 SYDVKM. V gave up 5 bases and J gave up 3 bases, with 20 bases separating them. Clones were sequenced by immunoSEQ multiplex PCR, and TCRdb holds only the in-frame ones, with some missing. Among tens of thousands of clones, about four fifths were seen once, and the ten largest hold 30% to 35%. The source of the sample is a study of T cells in localized non-small cell lung cancer. Points from the study as a whole: Heterogeneity remains possible, as sequencing covered one tumor region only. For the top 100 tumor clones, a median roughly 55 also appeared in adjacent lung.

Material: PBMCs, obtained before any cancer treatment. The genes are TRBV28 and TRBJ2-7; possible D gene TRBD1, 5 bases. The sequence was obtained from a woman aged 40-69 years with stage II squamous cell lung carcinoma. The CDR3 DNA sequence: TGTGCCAGCAGTCCCTATCCTCAGGGTACAGGCTACGAGCAGTACGTC. It encodes CASSPYPQGTGYEQYV.